One TCR beta chain is described in this entry. This same CDR3 is encoded by further DNA sequences in the sample. The data originate from a study of blood T cell repertoires in COVID-19. The CDR3 extends over 15 amino acids. Germline CDR1 LNHDA, CDR2 SQIVND (reference sequence). The V end was cut by 3 bases, the J end by 0 bases, with 8 bases between. How the authors handled the data: Nucleated cell counts were estimated from reference gene primer amplification. Assay: immunoSEQ multiplex PCR; the TCRdb copy retains only in-frame clones and omits some. The V and J calls and the clone size are those of that table, but D and trimming were determined from the DNA. The sample gives some 200,000 clones, roughly 89% of which show up once; 3.7% is in the top ten.

The clonotype was recovered from a man aged 18 to 30 with active or convalescent COVID-19. This chain connects TRBV19 to TRBJ1-4, with a possible D match to TRBD1 (5 bases). The sequencing sample was made of peripheral blood. The CDR3 reads CASSIGAATNEKLFF. DNA for the CDR3: TGTGCCAGTAGTATTGGGGCGGCAACTAATGAAAAACTGTTTTTT.